This paragraph covers one TCR beta chain sequence. This clonotype showed up many times. Its antigen is currently not known. Base quality data are lacking; no much larger clone is found one base away. The source of the sample is a study of T cells in Graves' hyperthyroidism and ophthalmopathy (dated by TCRdb to the late 2010s). Regarding the complete study: Peripheral blood was sampled at the time of initial diagnosis, prior to any treatment. A discovery cohort of about a hundred patients, roughly 40 with Graves' ophthalmopathy and 55 to 60 with stable Graves' hyperthyroidism, was used to find distinguishing TCR V-J signatures. Prospective prediction of ophthalmopathy was tested in an independent validation cohort consisting of about 20 hyperthyroidism patients and approximately 16 patients who later progressed to ophthalmopathy. The roughly 91 discovery patients were randomly divided into training and test sets at a 7:3 ratio. In addition, the study compared T-cell repertoires in thyroid tissue and in blood from over 5 Graves' hyperthyroidism patients. Once sampling was done, hyperthyroidism patients were given methimazole at a starting dose of 30 mg daily, whereas ophthalmopathy patients were given high-dose intravenous methylprednisolone. The paper describes TCR Vbeta CDR3 sequencing of roughly 130 peripheral blood samples, made up of 43 ophthalmopathy patients, around 78 hyperthyroidism patients and 17 progressor patients.

Ophthalmopathy patients had moderately to severely active disease, with a Clinical Activity Score of 3 or more, a NOSPECS grade of 4 or more, and a disease duration of less than 3 months. Exclusion was applied to patients with uncontrolled infections, other autoimmune diseases, pregnancy or lactation. Diagnoses were established on the basis of clinical symptoms, serum thyroxine and TRAb, thyroid ultrasound, and orbital computed tomography. PBMCs were separated from 7.5 to 10 ml of fresh peripheral blood using Ficoll-Paque density gradient centrifugation. Trizol reagent was used to extract total RNA, and RNA quality was then checked on an Agilent 2100 Bioanalyzer. What the study reported, not specific to this receptor: A 13 V-J signature model separated ophthalmopathy from stable hyperthyroidism, with approximately 86% sensitivity and 81% to 82% specificity in cross-validation and 80%/75% in testing. In validation, the model predicted progression to ophthalmopathy a median of about 6 months before onset, with roughly 68% sensitivity and about 75% specificity. Sample size was not statistically predetermined, and blinding of investigators to group allocation was not performed. Most expanded thyroid clonotypes (frequency above 0.001) were also found in blood, which suggests that blood repertoires may mirror thyroid immune responses.

There are 17 amino acids in the CDR3, from cysteine to phenylalanine inclusive. The sequence is cut down to CDR3 DNA, 51 bases in frame from base 1. Cut back by 6 bases and 0 bases, the V and J ends lie 18 bases apart. CDR1 and CDR2 (MDHEN, SYDVKM) derive from the germline V gene. The TCR beta CDR3 regions were amplified from the RNA transcripts. A first-round RT-PCR of the TCR CDR3 used the HTBI primer set with the Qiagen OneStep RT-PCR kit. Libraries were constructed in a second round of multiplex PCR, after which size selection and purification were carried out. Sequencing of the libraries was done on an Illumina HiSeq2000 using paired-end 100 bp reads. The study's processing was this. SOAPnuke was used to process the raw data, throwing out any read that contained adapters or uncalled bases, had a mean Phred below 15, or lacked an exact constant-primer or identifier match. COPE v1.2.5 was used to merge high-quality paired reads, and clonotypes were defined as unique nucleotide sequences. MiTCR v1.1 was used to align clonotypes to the IMGT TRBV, TRBD and TRBJ reference segments. The analysis included only V-J combinations with a frequency above 0.0001, which together covered about 99% of the repertoires. The TCS score was defined as F50 (clonal expansion) divided by E x V (chaos), with BLOSUM62-based TCRdist calculated between CDR3 peptides within each V-J. Welch's t-statistics and random forest reduced roughly 540 V-J features to about 13, which were used in a naive Bayes classifier (R e1071). In TCRdb, the public reads were trimmed at Q25 with fastp and aligned with MiXCR, with productive beta chains retained. CDR3 protein sequences are deduplicated, and each keeps its most common genes and DNA. TCRdb, not the original authors, processed these V and J calls. For this sample the table gives fewer than 450,000 distinct CDR3 sequences, of which roughly 15% were detected only once. Together, the top ten hold roughly a fifth of the sample.

The sequence derives from a woman in her fifties or sixties with Graves' ophthalmopathy. The sequencing sample was made of blood. The sequence links TRBV28 to TRBJ1-5; the D gene remains uncertain. The DNA reads as follows: TGTGCCAGCAGCCTAATCGGGCCGAACGATAGCAATCAGCCCCAGCATTTT. Translated, it gives CASSLIGPNDSNQPQHF.